This T cell receptor beta chain was identified in a study of control samples from healthy donors and cancer patients (dated by TCRdb to about 2020). The method was the immunoSEQ multiplex PCR assay. TCRdb took this table from immuneACCESS and kept in-frame rearrangements with V and J called. Such tables lack part of the clones; where checked against another copy, unresolved V genes explain under half of the gap, and the rest is unexplained. The sample includes about 100,000 clones, with about 90% observed a single time. The ten largest clones capture 15% to 20% of the sample. This clone has more than one count but fewer than ten. This clone's antigen is unknown. Base qualities are not at hand, and no much larger clone is one base apart. Looking up the germline V gene (reference sequence) yields CDR1 SGHKS and CDR2 YYEKEE. The germline ends are 3 bases apart after V is trimmed by 0 bases and J by 9 bases. Measured from the cysteine to the phenylalanine, the CDR3 is 11 residues long. Only the CDR3 portion is preserved as DNA: 33 bases, with reading frame beginning at the first base.

Sequenced sample: blood. This sequence uses TRBV5-5 and TRBJ2-2; the D gene cannot be resolved reliably. The clonotype originates from a woman aged 45-59 years in good health. The nucleotides are TGTGCCAGCAGCTTGGACCGGGAGCTGTTTTTT. This codes for CASSLDRELFF.